This record covers a single T cell receptor (beta chain). There is no known antigen for this receptor. No qualities accompany the bases; no much larger clone lies one base away. The data originate from a study of long-term antiretroviral therapy in people with HIV (dated by TCRdb to between 2022 and 2023). For the study in its entirety: The earliest samples were collected approximately a decade before the 2015 WHO recommendation for immediate ART, a period when ART was typically delayed until CD4 counts fell. Among the approximately 30 participants with HIV, eleven were female. No cross-contamination during QIAcube processing turned up in test extractions that ran a monoclonal T-cell line alongside 30 to 40 polyclonal samples. A retrospective serial study tested whether ART initiation and durable HIV suppression were associated with changes in peripheral blood TRB repertoire composition and diversity. A total of under 250 cryopreserved PBMC samples were contributed to the cohort by 30 adults with confirmed HIV infection, with samples collected serially over a mean of 6 years (range 1-12). General findings and caveats noted by the study authors: HIV repertoires had narrower CDR3 length ranges than controls, and the network structure suggested an antigen-experienced repertoire that shifted only slightly toward naive after ART. Starting ART was linked to a significant rise in TRB diversity, yet even with long-term ART the diversity remained significantly lower than in transplant donor controls. The samples span the years 2004 to 2017, and the ART regimens used at that time may not be as effective as current regimens. Inferences about post-ART repertoire changes were limited because no data were available on ART adherence, viral resistance or therapy changes. Because PBMC availability was limited, only the TCR beta chain was sequenced, with no alpha chain pairing. Expanded TRB clones identified before ART initiation dominated the repertoire at all time points, although this dominance fluctuated and declined in many PLHIV after ART. Because pre-ART samples had limited cell numbers, unsorted PBMC were profiled rather than sorted CD4+ and CD8+ T cells.

The immunoSEQ hsTCRB v3.0 assay was used at survey level resolution to sequence the TRB variable region. The targeted TRB sequencing depth was 40,000-50,000 T-cell genomes per sample. An Illumina MiSeq with a v3 150-cycle kit was used to sequence the pooled TRB libraries. The study's own analysis went as follows. Repertoire analysis was performed in R inside a reproducible Nextflow workflow that covered QC, data transformation and analysis. LymphoSeq2, an R package for exploring AIRR-Seq data, was used to implement the custom analyses. Several samples that produced fewer than 5000 total TRB sequences were removed, so 150 to 200 HIV repertoires were analyzed. Among the approximately 180 retained HIV repertoires, roughly 60 were collected before ART initiation and 129 were collected after ART initiation. Each repertoire was downsampled to 5000 TRB nucleotide sequences, and summary statistics were averaged across 100 downsampling iterations. The analysis kept only TRB sequences whose CDR3 regions were at least seven amino acids long. Diversity was assessed using a clonality score derived from Shannon entropy and using the Gini coefficient. In the repertoire networks, any two of the top 5000 CDR3 amino acid sequences were linked whenever the two sequences differed by an edit distance of one. GLIPH2 predicted antigen specificity groups and MHC restriction for TRB CDR3 amino acid sequences. To flag known CMV, EBV, HIV or tissue antigen associations, CDR3 amino acid sequences were matched against VDJdb and McPAS-TCR. Pre-ART, post-ART and control groups were compared with Wilcoxon signed-rank tests and Holm-Bonferroni correction. TCRdb holds this immuneACCESS table with in-frame rearrangements only. Some clones are missing; in checked studies, unresolved V genes explain under half, and the rest has no known cause. The DNA gave D and trimming, while V, J and clone size come from that table. This sample has around 25,000 clones in its table, and around 84% of those were observed once. The ten largest clones capture around 6.1% of the sample.

Spanning cysteine to phenylalanine, the CDR3 consists of 14 amino acids. Only the CDR3 portion is preserved as DNA: 42 bases, with reading frame beginning at the first base. Looking up the germline V gene (reference sequence) yields CDR1 SGHKS and CDR2 YYEKEE. V loses 3 bases, J loses 4 bases, and the germline ends lie 12 bases apart. Participants were included only if at least one PBMC sample before ART initiation and at least two post-ART samples were available. Every participant with HIV received treatment in the United States of America. Before DNA extraction, cryopreserved samples of roughly 0.9-11 million PBMC were thawed and washed. At the time of the earliest PBMC sample, participants with HIV were aged between 23 and 54 years. Each participant contributed PBMC samples from 1-4 timepoints before ART initiation and 2-8 timepoints after ART initiation, with a median of 7 samples. Serial HIV viral load, CD4+ T-cell count, ART history and demographic data were obtained for every participant. Genomic DNA was extracted from unsorted PBMC with a Qiagen kit on a QIAcube, with processing performed in batches of 12 samples.

This TCR was recovered from a man aged 30 to 39 with HIV. The sample was unsorted PBMCs, taken 4.4 years after starting antiretroviral therapy. The chain couples TRBV5-5 to TRBJ2-3; the D gene is tentatively TRBD1 or TRBD2, each matching 5 bases. CDR3 region: CASSWGMGADTQYF. The sequence in DNA is TGTGCCAGCAGCTGGGGGATGGGGGCAGATACGCAGTATTTT.